This TCR beta chain was profiled in a study of regulatory T cells in long-lasting Graves disease. Study-level findings and limits: Persistent-disease Graves' patients showed less TCR diversity than new cases.

Both iRepertoire HTBI primers and Arm-PCR of CDR3 regions were used to build the TCR beta libraries. From the multiplex PCR reads, TCRdb called clonotypes with MiXCR, one entry per CDR3 protein. Of just over 600,000 distinct CDR3 sequences in the sample, roughly 15% are singletons; the top ten hold 18%. This clonotype was recorded a few times. The target antigen is unknown. Germline V gives CDR1 WNHNN, CDR2 SYGVQD (reference sequence). The V end was cut by 0 bases, the J end by 3 bases, with 10 bases between. The CDR3 sequence is 15 residues long. Time point defined: newly diagnosed GD, antithyroid drugs for less than 3 months. RNA from PBMCs was the source of the TCR library. Tubes containing EDTA received 8 to 9.5 milliliters of drawn peripheral blood. This sample also appeared in a second study, on T cells in Graves' hyperthyroidism and ophthalmopathy.

The chain is built from TRBV10-1 and TRBJ2-3; D may be TRBD1 (6 bases). This material consisted of peripheral blood mononuclear cells (PBMCs), taken at new diagnosis, from a patient treated with antithyroid drugs. This clonotype originated in a woman younger than 45 with Graves disease. The CDR3 protein is CASSESSQGTDTQYF. CDR3 DNA: TGCGCCAGCAGTGAGTCAAGTCAGGGGACAGATACGCAGTATTTT.